The TCR beta chain under discussion was sequenced for a study of memory B cells and T cells in multiple sclerosis. Produced via immunoSEQ multiplex PCR; TCRdb's table is partial and in-frame only. The sample contains about 15,000 clones, roughly three quarters of which appear only once. Notes on this clone: What it binds is unknown.

V was clipped by 0 bases and J by 3 bases; unmatched bases: 4. The CDR3 sequence is 17 residues long. In germline, CDR1 is LNHNV, CDR2 YYDKDF (reference sequence). Study-wide findings and caveats: Compartments had unequal clone-set sizes, affecting shared clonotype counts.

The sample comprised memory (CD45RO+) CD4+ T cells from blood. This TCR was sampled from a human donor with multiple sclerosis. The rearrangement uses TRBV15 and TRBJ2-3; TRBD2 aligns across 12 bases. The CDR3 coding sequence is TGTGCCACCAGCAGAGATCCGACTAGCGGGAGAACAGATACGCAGTATTTT. As protein: CATSRDPTSGRTDTQYF.